These 3 T cell receptor beta chains share one sample of origin, sequenced in a study of CD8 T cells in ankylosing spondylitis. Each CDR3 protein gets one entry after TCRdb re-called the 5' RACE reads with MiXCR. The profile covers over 100,000 distinct CDR3 sequences, with about an eighth appearing a single time and 4.1% taken by the ten largest. The sample consisted of blood, either unsorted or a sorted T cell fraction (not recorded which). The receptor set was obtained from a female donor with ankylosing spondylitis or in good health (not recorded which).

This clonotype showed up many times. This chain joins TRBV11-2 and TRBJ2-7; D is unresolved. This CDR3 comprises 13 residues. Germline CDR1 reads SGHAT; CDR2 reads FQNNGV. Trimming shortened V by 1 base and J by 3 bases, and 7 bases separated the two germline ends. DNA for the CDR3: TGTGCCAGCAGCTTAGGAACGTACTACGAGCAGTACTTC. Its translation: CASSLGTYYEQYF.

This clonotype appeared a few times. V usage is TRBV12-3 or TRBV12-4 and J usage is TRBJ2-7; D gene uncertain. CDR3 length equals 14 residues. Trimming cost V 5 bases and J 7 bases, with 18 bases left between them. The CDR3 loop is CASSIVLRSGEQYF. The DNA for the CDR3 is TGTGCCAGCAGTATAGTCCTTCGGTCGGGTGAGCAGTACTTC.

Ten or more counts support this clonotype. The chain has TRBV7-6 and TRBJ1-3, with D possibly matching TRBD1 (5 bases). V was shortened by 1 base and J by 3 bases, with 10 bases between the two germline ends. The V gene's germline CDR1 is SGHVS and CDR2 FNYEAQ. This CDR3 region has 15 residues. CDR3 in amino acids: CASSLDRDYGNTIYF. The DNA for the CDR3 is TGTGCCAGCAGCTTAGACCGGGACTATGGAAACACCATATATTTT.